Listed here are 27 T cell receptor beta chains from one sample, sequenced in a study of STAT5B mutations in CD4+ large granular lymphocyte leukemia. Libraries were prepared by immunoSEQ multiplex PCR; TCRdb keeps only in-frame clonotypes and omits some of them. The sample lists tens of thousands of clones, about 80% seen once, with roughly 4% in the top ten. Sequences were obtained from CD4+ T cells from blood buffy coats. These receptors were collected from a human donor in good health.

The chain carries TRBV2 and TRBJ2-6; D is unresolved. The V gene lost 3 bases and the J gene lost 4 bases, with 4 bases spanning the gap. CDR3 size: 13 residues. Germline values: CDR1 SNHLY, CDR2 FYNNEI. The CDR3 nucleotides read TGTGCCAGCAGTGAGTCCGGGGCCAACGTCCTGACTTTC. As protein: CASSESGANVLTF.

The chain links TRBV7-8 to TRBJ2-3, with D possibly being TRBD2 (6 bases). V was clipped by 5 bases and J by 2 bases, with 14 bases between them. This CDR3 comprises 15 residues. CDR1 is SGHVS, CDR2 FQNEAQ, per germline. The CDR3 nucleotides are TGTGCCAGCAGCCCGTCCGGGACTTTCACAGATACGCAGTATTTT. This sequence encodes CASSPSGTFTDTQYF.

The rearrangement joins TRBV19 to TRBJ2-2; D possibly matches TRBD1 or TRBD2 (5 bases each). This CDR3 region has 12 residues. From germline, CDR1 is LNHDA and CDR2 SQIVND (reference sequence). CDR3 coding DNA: TGTGGTTCAGGGAGGAACACCGGGGAGCTGTTTTTT. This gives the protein CGSGRNTGELFF.

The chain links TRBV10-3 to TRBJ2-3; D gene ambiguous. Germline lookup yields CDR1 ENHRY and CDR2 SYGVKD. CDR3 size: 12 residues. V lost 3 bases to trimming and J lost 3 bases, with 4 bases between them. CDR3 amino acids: CAISETTDTQYF. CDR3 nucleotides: TGTGCCATCAGTGAAACAACAGATACGCAGTATTTT.

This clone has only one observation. This CDR3 is CASSLAFGTGSGSEAFF. The DNA for the CDR3 is TGTGCCAGCAGCTTGGCCTTTGGTACAGGGAGTGGCTCTGAAGCTTTCTTT. V and J are TRBV5-4 and TRBJ1-1; D may be TRBD1 (6 bases). The CDR3 runs to 17 residues. V dropped 0 bases and J dropped 6 bases, with 21 bases sitting between them. The germline CDR1 and CDR2 sequences are SGHNT and YYREEE (reference sequence).

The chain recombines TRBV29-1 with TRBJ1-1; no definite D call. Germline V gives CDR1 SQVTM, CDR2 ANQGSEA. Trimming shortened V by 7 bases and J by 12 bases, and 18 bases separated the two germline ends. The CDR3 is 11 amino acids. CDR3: CSAGAEALTFF. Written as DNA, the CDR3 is TGCAGCGCCGGCGCAGAGGCTCTGACTTTCTTT.

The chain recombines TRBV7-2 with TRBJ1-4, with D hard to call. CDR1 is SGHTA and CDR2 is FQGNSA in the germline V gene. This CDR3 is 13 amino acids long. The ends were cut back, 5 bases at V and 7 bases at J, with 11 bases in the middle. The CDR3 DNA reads TGTGCCAGCAGCCGCGGACGGCTTGAAAAACTGTTTTTT. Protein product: CASSRGRLEKLFF.

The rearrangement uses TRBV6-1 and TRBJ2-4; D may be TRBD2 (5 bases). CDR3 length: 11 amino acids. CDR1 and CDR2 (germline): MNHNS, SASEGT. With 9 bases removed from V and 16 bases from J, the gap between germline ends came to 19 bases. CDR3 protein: CASSATAEAYF. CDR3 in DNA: TGTGCCAGTTCGGCTACGGCGGAGGCATACTTC.

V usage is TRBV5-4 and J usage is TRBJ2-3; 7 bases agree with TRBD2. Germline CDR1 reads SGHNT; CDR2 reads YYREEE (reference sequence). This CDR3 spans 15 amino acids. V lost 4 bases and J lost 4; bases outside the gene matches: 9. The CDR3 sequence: CASSPRAAGADTQYF. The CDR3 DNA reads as TGTGCCAGCAGCCCCCGGGCGGCGGGAGCAGATACGCAGTATTTT.

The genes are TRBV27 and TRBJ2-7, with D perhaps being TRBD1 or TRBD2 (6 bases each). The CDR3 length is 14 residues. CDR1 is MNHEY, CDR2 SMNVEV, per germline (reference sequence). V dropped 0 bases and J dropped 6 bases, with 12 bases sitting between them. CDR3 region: CASSLSQQGGEQYF. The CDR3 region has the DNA TGTGCCAGCAGTTTATCGCAACAGGGAGGCGAGCAGTACTTC.

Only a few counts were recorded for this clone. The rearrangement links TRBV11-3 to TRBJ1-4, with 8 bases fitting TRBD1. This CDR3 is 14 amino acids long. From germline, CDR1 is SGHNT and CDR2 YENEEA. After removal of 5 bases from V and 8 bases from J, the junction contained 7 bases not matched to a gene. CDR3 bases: TGTGCCAGCAGCCCCACAGGGGGAAAGGAAAAACTGTTTTTT. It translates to CASSPTGGKEKLFF.

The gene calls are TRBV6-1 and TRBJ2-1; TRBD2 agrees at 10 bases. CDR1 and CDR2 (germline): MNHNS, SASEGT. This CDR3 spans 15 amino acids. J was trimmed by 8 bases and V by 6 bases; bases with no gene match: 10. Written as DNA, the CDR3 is TGTGCCAGCAGCGTTAGCGGGAGGCCCGTCGATGAGCAGTTCTTC. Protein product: CASSVSGRPVDEQFF.

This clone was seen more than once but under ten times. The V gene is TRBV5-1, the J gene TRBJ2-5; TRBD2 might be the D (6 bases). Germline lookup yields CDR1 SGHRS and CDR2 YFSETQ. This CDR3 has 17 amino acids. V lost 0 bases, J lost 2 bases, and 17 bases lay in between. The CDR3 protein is CASSLAGGLRIQETQYF. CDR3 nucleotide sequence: TGCGCCAGCAGCTTGGCCGGGGGACTCCGAATACAAGAGACCCAGTACTTC. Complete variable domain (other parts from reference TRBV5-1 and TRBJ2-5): KAGVTQTPRYLIKTRGQQVTLSCSPISGHRSVSWYQQTPGQGLQFLFEYFSETQRNKGNFPGRFSGRQFSNSRSEMNVSTLELGDSALYLCASSLAGGLRIQETQYFGPGTRLLVL.

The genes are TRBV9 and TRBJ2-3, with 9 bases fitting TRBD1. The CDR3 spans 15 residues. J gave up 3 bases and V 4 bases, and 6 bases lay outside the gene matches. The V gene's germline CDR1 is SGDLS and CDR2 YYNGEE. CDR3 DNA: TGTGCCAGCAGCCCCCGGGACAGGGATACAGATACGCAGTATTTT. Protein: CASSPRDRDTDTQYF.

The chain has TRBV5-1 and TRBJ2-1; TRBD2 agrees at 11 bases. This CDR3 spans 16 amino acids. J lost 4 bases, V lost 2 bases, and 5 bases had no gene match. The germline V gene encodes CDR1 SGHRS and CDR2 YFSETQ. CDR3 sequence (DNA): TGCGCCAGCAGCTTCCGGACTAGCGGGTTATACAATGAGCAGTTCTTC. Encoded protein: CASSFRTSGLYNEQFF.

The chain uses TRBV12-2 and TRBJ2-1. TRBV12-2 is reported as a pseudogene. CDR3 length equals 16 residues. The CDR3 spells CASRSRPGRCTNEQFF. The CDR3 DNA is TGTGCAAGTCGCTCCCGGCCGGGACGCTGCACCAATGAGCAGTTCTTC.

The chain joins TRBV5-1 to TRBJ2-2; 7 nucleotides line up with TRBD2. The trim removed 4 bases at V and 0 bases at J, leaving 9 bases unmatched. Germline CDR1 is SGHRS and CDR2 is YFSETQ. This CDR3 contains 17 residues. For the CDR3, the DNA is TGCGCCAGCAGCGATGGGAGGGGCAGGACGAACACCGGGGAGCTGTTTTTT. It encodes CASSDGRGRTNTGELFF.

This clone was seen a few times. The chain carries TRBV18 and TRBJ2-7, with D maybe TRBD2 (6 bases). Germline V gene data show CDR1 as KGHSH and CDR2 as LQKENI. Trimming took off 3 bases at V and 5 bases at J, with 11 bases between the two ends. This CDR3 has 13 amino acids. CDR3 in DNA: TGTGCCAGCTCACCTCGACTAGAAAACGAGCAGTACTTC. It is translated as CASSPRLENEQYF. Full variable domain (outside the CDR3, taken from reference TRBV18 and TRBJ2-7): NAGVMQNPRHLVRRRGQEARLRCSPMKGHSHVYWYRQLPEEGLKFMVYLQKENIIDESGMPKERFSAEFPKEGPSILRIQQVVRGDSAAYFCASSPRLENEQYFGPGTRLTVT.

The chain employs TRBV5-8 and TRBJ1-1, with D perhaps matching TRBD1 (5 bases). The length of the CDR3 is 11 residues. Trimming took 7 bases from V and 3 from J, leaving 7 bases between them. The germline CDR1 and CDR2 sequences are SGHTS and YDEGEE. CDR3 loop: CASWGDTEAFF. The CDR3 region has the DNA TGTGCCAGCTGGGGGGACACTGAAGCTTTCTTT. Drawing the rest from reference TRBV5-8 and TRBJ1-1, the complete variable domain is EAGVTQSPTHLIKTRGQQATLRCSPISGHTSVYWYQQALGLGLQFLLWYDEGEERNRGNFPPRFSGRQFPNYSSELNVNALELEDSALYLCASWGDTEAFFGQGTRLTVV.

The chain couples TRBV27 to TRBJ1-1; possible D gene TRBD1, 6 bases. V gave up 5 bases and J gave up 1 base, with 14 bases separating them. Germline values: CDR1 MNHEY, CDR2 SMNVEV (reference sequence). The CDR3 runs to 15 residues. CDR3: CASSRRGGANTEAFF. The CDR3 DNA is TGTGCCAGCAGTCGTCGAGGGGGGGCGAACACTGAAGCTTTCTTT.

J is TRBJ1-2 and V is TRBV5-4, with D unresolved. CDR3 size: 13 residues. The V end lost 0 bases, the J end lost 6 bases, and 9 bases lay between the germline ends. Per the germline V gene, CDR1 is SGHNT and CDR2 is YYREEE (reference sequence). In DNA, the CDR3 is TGTGCCAGCAGCTTGGACAATTTTGATGGCTACACCTTC. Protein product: CASSLDNFDGYTF.

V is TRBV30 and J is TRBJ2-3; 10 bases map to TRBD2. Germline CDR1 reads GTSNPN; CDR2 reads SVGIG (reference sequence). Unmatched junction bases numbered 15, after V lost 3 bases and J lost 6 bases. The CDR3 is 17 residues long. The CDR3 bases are TGTGCCTGGAGACCACTCGGACTAGCGGAGGGGAGGGATACGCAGTATTTT. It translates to CAWRPLGLAEGRDTQYF. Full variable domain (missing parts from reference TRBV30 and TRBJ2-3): SQTIHQWPATLVQPVGSPLSLECTVEGTSNPNLYWYRQAAGRGLQLLFYSVGIGQISSEVPQNLSASRPQDRQFILSSKKLLLSDSGFYLCAWRPLGLAEGRDTQYFGPGTRLTVL.

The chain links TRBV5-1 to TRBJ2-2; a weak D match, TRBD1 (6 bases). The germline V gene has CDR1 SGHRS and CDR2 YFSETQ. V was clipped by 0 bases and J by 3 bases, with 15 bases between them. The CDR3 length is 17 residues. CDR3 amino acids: CASSLVGGARDTGELFF. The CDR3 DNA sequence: TGCGCCAGCAGCTTGGTTGGGGGCGCTAGGGACACCGGGGAGCTGTTTTTT.

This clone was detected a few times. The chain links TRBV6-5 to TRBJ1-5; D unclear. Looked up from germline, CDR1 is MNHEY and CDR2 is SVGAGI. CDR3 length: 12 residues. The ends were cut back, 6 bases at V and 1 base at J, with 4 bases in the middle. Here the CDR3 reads CASSASNQPQHF. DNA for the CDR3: TGTGCCAGCAGCGCGAGCAATCAGCCCCAGCATTTT.

The CDR3 protein is CAWSPHRDEQYF. The CDR3 nucleotides read TGTGCCTGGAGCCCACACAGGGACGAGCAGTACTTC. The genes are TRBV30 and TRBJ2-7; D is perhaps TRBD1 (6 bases). Germline values: CDR1 GTSNPN, CDR2 SVGIG (reference sequence). V lost 3 bases, J lost 5 bases, and 11 bases lay in between. The CDR3 contains 12 residues.

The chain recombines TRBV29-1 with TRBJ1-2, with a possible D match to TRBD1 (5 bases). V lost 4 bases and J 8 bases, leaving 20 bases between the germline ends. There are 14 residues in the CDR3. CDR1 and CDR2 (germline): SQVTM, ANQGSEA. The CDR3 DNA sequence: TGCAGCGTTGTCGGTGGGGTTACACAGGAAGGCTACACCTTC. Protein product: CSVVGGVTQEGYTF. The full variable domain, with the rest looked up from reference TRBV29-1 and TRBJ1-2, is SAVISQKPSRDICQRGTSLTIQCQVDSQVTMMFWYRQQPGQSLTLIATANQGSEATYESGFVIDKFPISRPNLTFSTLTVSNMSPEDSSIYLCSVVGGVTQEGYTFGSGTRLTVV.

Here the CDR3 DNA reads TGTGCCAGCAGTTTTCAGGGTAGTGCAGATACGCAGTATTTT. This sequence encodes CASSFQGSADTQYF. The J gene is TRBJ2-3, the V gene TRBV6-5; maybe TRBD1 (5 bases). CDR1 is MNHEY and CDR2 is SVGAGI in the germline V gene. The CDR3 is 14 residues long. Trimming took off 4 bases at V and 4 bases at J, with 12 bases between the two ends.